The rows below give T cell receptor beta chains drawn from one sample of a study of beta chain features in type 1 diabetes. The protocol was immunoSEQ multiplex PCR, while the TCRdb copy is restricted to in-frame clones and leaves out a portion. The table shows about 250,000 clones, with approximately 10% occurring only once. The sample was naive CD4+ T cells from blood. The receptors shown here come from a man aged 30-40 years with type 1 diabetes. Each CDR3 is given with its conserved first and last residue.

CASSPRDRRTDTQYF,TRBJ2-3,TRBV19
CASSEKGIYEQYF,TRBJ2-7,TRBV2
CASSASHYNEQFF,TRBJ2-1,TRBV9
CASSVGQGSPLHF,TRBJ1-6,TRBV9
CASTKRGTGMGEKLFF,TRBJ1-4,TRBV2
CASSQAGTASTQYF,TRBJ2-5,TRBV4-2
CASMQYYGYTF,TRBJ1-2,TRBV28
CAWRAEGTGELFF,TRBJ2-2,TRBV30
CASSLGAGGLNQPQHF,TRBJ1-5,TRBV7-9
CSVETGVETQYF,TRBJ2-5,TRBV29-1